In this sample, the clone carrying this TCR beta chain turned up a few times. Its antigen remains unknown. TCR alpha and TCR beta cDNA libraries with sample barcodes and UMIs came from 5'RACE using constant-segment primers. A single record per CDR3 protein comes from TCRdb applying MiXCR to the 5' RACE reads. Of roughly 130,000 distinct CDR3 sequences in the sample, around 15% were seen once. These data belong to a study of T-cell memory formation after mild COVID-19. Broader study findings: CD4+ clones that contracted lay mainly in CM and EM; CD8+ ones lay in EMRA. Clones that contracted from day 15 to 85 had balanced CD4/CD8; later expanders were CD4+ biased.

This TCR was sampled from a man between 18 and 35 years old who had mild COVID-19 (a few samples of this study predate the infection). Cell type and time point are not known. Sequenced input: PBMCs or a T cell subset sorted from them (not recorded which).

CDR3 in DNA: TGCGCCAGCAGCCAGGGGAGGGGCTCCACAGGGGCCGGGGAGCTGTTTTTT. This codes for CASSQGRGSTGAGELFF. This sequence joins TRBV4-1 and TRBJ2-2; D could derive from TRBD1 or TRBD2 (7 bases each). The V and J ends lost 3 bases and 6 bases respectively, with 20 bases between them. In germline, CDR1 is MGHRA, CDR2 YSYEKL. The CDR3 length is 17 residues.